Following are 22 T cell receptor beta chains from one sample sequenced in a study of post-analysis software for immune sequencing data. Study-wide findings and caveats: A handful of TRBV segments appeared more often in patients than in controls, and TRBV5-6, TRBV5-1 and TRBV20-1 were among these.

Antigen specificity for these receptors is unknown. The authors incorporated unique molecular identifiers into the TCR beta cDNA libraries. Each CDR3 protein gets one entry after TCRdb re-called the PCR reads with MiXCR. The sample carries roughly 800,000 distinct CDR3 sequences, 25% to 30% recorded once. The specimen sequenced was blood. These receptors all stem from a girl aged 5 to 17 with multiple sclerosis.

This clonotype was detected a few times. This chain uses TRBV12-3 or TRBV12-4 with TRBJ2-7; D gene unclear. This CDR3 has 14 residues. V was trimmed by 5 bases and J by 6 bases, leaving 17 bases between them. The CDR3 DNA is TGTGCCAGCAGTACTGCCCACGGCCCCTCCGAGCAGTACTTC. Its protein product is CASSTAHGPSEQYF.

This chain joins TRBV6-6 and TRBJ2-6; possibly TRBD1 for D (6 bases). This CDR3 contains 16 residues. V was cut by 8 bases and J by 0 bases, with 14 bases left in between. Germline CDR1 and CDR2: MNHNY and SVGAGI (reference sequence). The CDR3, as DNA: TGTGCCAGCCTTACGTCCAGGGGCTCTGGGGCCAACGTCCTGACTTTC. It is translated as CASLTSRGSGANVLTF.

This clonotype turned up a few times. The chain uses TRBV21-1 and TRBJ1-1. TRBV21-1 is termed a pseudogene. This CDR3 comprises 14 residues. Here the CDR3 reads CASSPRAGNTEAFF. The CDR3 region has the DNA TGTGCCAGCAGCCCCCGCGCGGGGAACACTGAAGCTTTCTTT.

This clonotype was detected only a few times. The chain uses TRBV6-2 or TRBV6-3 and TRBJ1-1; D gene unclear. This CDR3 is built from 13 residues. CDR1 is MNHEY and CDR2 is SVGEGT in the germline V gene. Deletions cut 0 bases from V and 3 bases from J, with 5 bases between. The CDR3 spells CASSYSTHTEAFF. Here the CDR3 DNA reads TGTGCCAGCAGTTACTCGACGCACACTGAAGCTTTCTTT.

Notes on this clonotype: An end of the junction differs from the germline gene, which may be a read error. J is TRBJ2-3 and V is TRBV10-3; the match to TRBD1 covers 11 bases. Germline CDR1 ENHRY, CDR2 SYGVKD. The CDR3 length is 14 residues. The CDR3 DNA is TGTGCCATCGGTGAGGGACAGGGGGCAGATACGCAGTATTTT. Protein: CAIGEGQGADTQYF.

The rearrangement uses TRBV7-9 and TRBJ2-7; 8 bases map to TRBD1. Germline lookup yields CDR1 SEHNR and CDR2 FQNEAQ (reference sequence). V shed 5 bases, J shed 4 bases, and the junction held 7 bases outside the gene matches. The CDR3 sequence is 14 residues long. In DNA, the CDR3 is TGTGCCAGCAGCCCAATGACAGGGGAGTACGAGCAGTACTTC. Translated, it gives CASSPMTGEYEQYF.

This clonotype was observed a few times. The chain couples TRBV12-3 or TRBV12-4 to TRBJ2-4, with D maybe TRBD1 (6 bases). Trimming pared 5 bases from V and 14 bases from J, leaving 16 bases between. The CDR3 has 12 residues. The CDR3 sequence: CASSPETRGKYF. The CDR3 DNA reads TGTGCCAGCAGTCCTGAGACCAGGGGAAAGTACTTC.

This rearrangement joins TRBV28 to TRBJ2-5; possible D gene TRBD1, 6 bases. The J call may be incorrect, as the DNA end agrees better with TRBJ2-7. Per the germline V gene, CDR1 is MDHEN and CDR2 is SYDVKM. CDR3 size: 13 residues. The CDR3: CASSFEGAYEQYF. The CDR3, as DNA: TGTGCCAGCAGTTTCGAGGGGGCCTACGAGCAGTACTTC.

This clonotype was seen a few times. The chain joins TRBV18 to TRBJ2-5; D possibly corresponds to TRBD1 (6 bases). The J call is in doubt because the DNA end fits TRBJ2-7 better. CDR1 is KGHSH and CDR2 is LQKENI in the germline V gene. The CDR3 extends over 15 amino acids. CDR3 in DNA: TGTGCCAGCTCATCCCGCTGGACAGCAACCTACGAGCAGTACTTC. Protein product: CASSSRWTATYEQYF.

The genes are TRBV7-2 and TRBJ2-3; tentatively, D is TRBD2 (5 bases). Germline lookup yields CDR1 SGHTA and CDR2 FQGNSA. The CDR3 runs to 16 residues. Trimming took off 3 bases at V and 5 bases at J, with 18 bases between the two ends. The CDR3 reads CASSLSGRTTLDTQYF. The CDR3 nucleotides are TGTGCCAGCAGCTTGAGTGGGAGAACGACCTTAGATACGCAGTATTTT.

The genes are TRBV4-3 and TRBJ2-2; a weak D match, TRBD2 (5 bases). The germline V gene encodes CDR1 LGHNA and CDR2 YSLEER. The V gene lost 0 bases and the J gene lost 4 bases, with 12 bases spanning the gap. This CDR3 spans 16 amino acids. The CDR3 DNA reads TGCGCCAGCAGCCAAGAATTTAAGGGAGTCACCGGGGAGCTGTTTTTT. Protein sequence: CASSQEFKGVTGELFF.

In this sample, this clonotype turned up a few times. CDR3 in amino acids: CASSKDRPETQYF. The DNA of the CDR3 is TGTGCCAGCAGCAAGGACCGGCCGGAGACCCAGTACTTC. V is TRBV12-3 or TRBV12-4 and J is TRBJ2-5; D remains ambiguous. This CDR3 comprises 13 residues. V lost 6 bases and J 5 bases, leaving 13 bases between the germline ends.

This clonotype has just a few counts. The chain recombines TRBV4-1 with TRBJ1-1; no clear D gene. Per germline, CDR1 MGHRA and CDR2 YSYEKL. There are 14 residues in the CDR3. V was trimmed by 0 bases and J by 8 bases, leaving 13 bases between them. The CDR3 nucleotides read TGCGCCAGCAGCCAAGAGATTCTCCAGCCGGAAGCTTTCTTT. Protein sequence: CASSQEILQPEAFF.

This clonotype was counted a few times. The V and J genes are TRBV20-1 and TRBJ2-6; D possibly corresponds to TRBD1 (5 bases). Per the germline V gene, CDR1 is DFQATT and CDR2 is SNEGSKA (reference sequence). The CDR3 totals 15 residues. V dropped 0 bases and J dropped 2 bases, with 8 bases sitting between them. This CDR3 reads CSARDRGAGANVLTF. The CDR3 bases are TGCAGTGCTAGAGATAGGGGCGCTGGGGCCAACGTCCTGACTTTC.

This clonotype was counted a few times. The CDR3 nucleotides are TGTGCCAGCAGCTTGTCCTCCCTAGGACTATACAATGAGCAGTTCTTC. As protein: CASSLSSLGLYNEQFF. This chain links TRBV5-6 with TRBJ2-1, with D tentatively TRBD2 (6 bases). The CDR3 is made up of 16 amino acids. The V gene lost 1 base and the J gene lost 4 bases, with 15 bases spanning the gap. CDR1 is SGHDT and CDR2 is YYEEEE in the germline V gene.

The sample holds many counts of this clonotype. The chain combines TRBV7-2 with TRBJ2-5; D assignment may be TRBD1 or TRBD2 (6 bases each). Germline V gene sequence: CDR1 SGHTA, CDR2 FQGNSA. Trimming stripped 11 bases from V and 4 bases from J, with 20 bases between. The CDR3 length is 14 residues. CDR3 nucleotides: TGTGCCTCCACCTCGGGGGCCTGGGGAGAGACCCAGTACTTC. This sequence encodes CASTSGAWGETQYF.

This chain connects TRBV29-1 to TRBJ2-1; a weak D match, TRBD2 (5 bases). This CDR3 contains 14 residues. Germline CDR1 reads SQVTM; CDR2 reads ANQGSEA. With 5 bases removed from V and 5 bases from J, the gap between germline ends came to 16 bases. CDR3 sequence: CSVSDRGDHNEQFF. The CDR3 coding sequence is TGCAGCGTTTCTGACCGGGGTGACCACAATGAGCAGTTCTTC.

The rearrangement uses TRBV4-3 and TRBJ2-5; 11 nucleotides agree with TRBD1. There are 18 residues in the CDR3. Germline CDR1 is LGHNA and CDR2 is YSLEER. Losses at the gene ends were 5 bases for V and 11 bases for J; bases not matched to a gene: 22. CDR3 region: CASSFHRTGGAFSNEQYF. In DNA form, the CDR3 reads TGCGCCAGCAGCTTTCACCGGACAGGGGGCGCATTTTCCAATGAGCAGTACTTC.

This clonotype was observed many times. The gene calls are TRBV29-1 and TRBJ1-2; 10 bases are a match to TRBD1. J lost 7 bases, V lost 7 bases, and 6 bases had no gene match. There are 12 residues in the CDR3. CDR1 is SQVTM and CDR2 is ANQGSEA in the germline V gene. The CDR3 coding sequence is TGCAGCGGCGACAGGGGGCCAGGTGGCTACACCTTC. Amino acids: CSGDRGPGGYTF.

This clonotype came up a few times. The rearrangement uses TRBV28 and TRBJ2-7; tentatively, D is TRBD1 (6 bases). The V and J ends lost 3 bases and 7 bases respectively, with 13 bases between them. The CDR3 loop spans 13 amino acids. The germline gives CDR1 MDHEN, CDR2 SYDVKM. CDR3 loop: CASSLPRGSEQYF. The CDR3 DNA reads as TGTGCCAGCAGTTTGCCAAGGGGGAGTGAGCAGTACTTC. Full variable domain (remainder filled in from reference TRBV28 and TRBJ2-7): DVKVTQSSRYLVKRTGEKVFLECVQDMDHENMFWYRQDPGLGLRLIYFSYDVKMKEKGDIPEGYSVSREKKERFSLILESASTNQTSMYLCASSLPRGSEQYFGPGTRLTVT.

This clonotype was found a few times. The rearrangement uses TRBV10-3 and TRBJ2-7; D might be TRBD2 (7 bases). The CDR3 is made up of 11 amino acids. Germline V lookup: CDR1 ENHRY, CDR2 SYGVKD. V was shortened by 7 bases and J by 6 bases, with 10 bases between the two germline ends. The CDR3 DNA reads as TGTGCCATCACGGGGGGCGGCGAGCAGTACTTC. Residues: CAITGGGEQYF.

For this clonotype: With a much larger clone just one base away, this may be a read error. This chain joins TRBV29-1 and TRBJ2-7; D might be TRBD1 (6 bases). The CDR3 is 14 residues long. The ends were cut back, 7 bases at V and 0 bases at J, with 16 bases in the middle. CDR1 is SQVTM and CDR2 is ANQGSEA in the germline V gene. CDR3 region: CSALTGLSSYEQYF. CDR3 bases: TGCAGCGCCTTGACAGGTCTAAGCTCCTACGAGCAGTACTTC.